What follows are 17 T cell receptor beta chains derived from one specimen sequenced in a study of regulatory T cells in long-lasting Graves disease. TCR beta libraries were built with iRepertoire HTBI primers and Arm-PCR of CDR3 regions. TCRdb reanalysed the multiplex PCR reads using MiXCR and keeps one entry per CDR3 protein. The repertoire consists of 400,000 to 600,000 distinct CDR3 sequences, with 20% to 25% occurring once and the leading ten covering roughly 6.9%. The time point was: persistent/refractory GD, antithyroid drugs over 5 years with positive TRAb. From PBMCs, RNA was extracted and then used to make the TCR library. Sequencing was performed on peripheral blood mononuclear cells (PBMCs), taken when the disease was refractory, from a patient treated with antithyroid drugs. These receptors were obtained from a female donor with Graves disease.

The sample holds a few counts of this clonotype. V gene TRBV5-1 combines with J gene TRBJ1-5, with a possible D match to TRBD1 (6 bases). Germline-derived CDR1 and CDR2 are SGHRS and YFSETQ. V was clipped by 0 bases and J by 2 bases, with 9 bases between them. This CDR3 is built from 15 residues. The CDR3 nucleotides are TGCGCCAGCAGCTTGGTGGCAGGGGGCAATCAGCCCCAGCATTTT. The encoded protein is CASSLVAGGNQPQHF.

Only a few counts were recorded for this clonotype. The chain carries TRBV7-9 and TRBJ2-2; D perhaps matches TRBD1 (5 bases). This CDR3 has 15 amino acids. Germline V gives CDR1 SEHNR, CDR2 FQNEAQ (reference sequence). Trimming shortened V by 1 base and J by 5 bases, and 11 bases separated the two germline ends. The chain's CDR3 is CASSLEGIVTGELFF. CDR3 coding DNA: TGTGCCAGCAGCTTAGAGGGGATCGTTACCGGGGAGCTGTTTTTT.

This clonotype was detected only a few times. The V and J genes are TRBV5-1 and TRBJ1-1; a possible D gene is TRBD1 (5 bases). Trimming cost V 1 base and J 1 base, with 14 bases left between them. This CDR3 comprises 16 residues. Germline CDR1 reads SGHRS; CDR2 reads YFSETQ. CDR3 residues: CASSLSRGSRNTEAFF. Here the CDR3 DNA reads TGCGCCAGCAGCTTGTCGAGGGGCAGTCGGAACACTGAAGCTTTCTTT.

This clonotype was counted between two and nine times. J is TRBJ2-3 and V is TRBV15, with 13 bases aligning to TRBD2. Trimming cost V 6 bases and J 6 bases; bases outside gene matches: 9. CDR1 and CDR2 from the germline V gene are LNHNV and YYDKDF (reference sequence). The CDR3 is made up of 16 amino acids. As DNA, the CDR3 is TGTGCCACCAGGCCACCGGGACTAGCGGGGTCGGATACGCAGTATTTT. Its protein product is CATRPPGLAGSDTQYF.

The CDR3 sequence is CASSLGQAVPYQPQHF. The CDR3 DNA is TGTGCCAGCAGTTTGGGACAGGCAGTACCGTATCAGCCCCAGCATTTT. The rearrangement joins TRBV12-3 or TRBV12-4 to TRBJ1-5; 8 bases agree with TRBD1. V shed 3 bases, J shed 5 bases, and the junction held 9 bases outside the gene matches. This CDR3 comprises 16 residues.

In this sample, this clonotype turned up many times. The gene calls are TRBV5-6 and TRBJ1-2, with 9 bases that match TRBD1. Losses at the gene ends were 0 bases for V and 11 bases for J; bases not matched to a gene: 8. CDR1 is SGHDT and CDR2 is YYEEEE in the germline V gene. The CDR3 contains 14 residues. The CDR3 sequence: CASSLDGTGRRYTF. In DNA form, the CDR3 reads TGTGCCAGCAGCTTGGATGGGACAGGGAGACGTTACACCTTC.

The sample holds many counts of this clonotype. This chain joins TRBV9 and TRBJ1-2; D uncertain. V was pared by 3 bases and J by 8 bases, with 20 bases between. The CDR3 consists of 15 residues. CDR1 and CDR2 from the germline V gene are SGDLS and YYNGEE. Written as DNA, the CDR3 is TGTGCCAGCAGCGCCCCCGGTCGGACCGCGGAGGGCTACACCTTC. Translated: CASSAPGRTAEGYTF.

The chain carries TRBV27 and TRBJ2-5; 11 nucleotides align to TRBD2. The CDR3 has 17 amino acids. Germline values: CDR1 MNHEY, CDR2 SMNVEV (reference sequence). V trimming: 5 bases; J trimming: 5 bases; junction bases outside the gene matches: 13. The DNA for the CDR3 is TGTGCCAGCAGTCTCGCCGGGACTAGCGGAGTCTGGGAGACCCAGTACTTC. The encoded protein is CASSLAGTSGVWETQYF.

This clonotype was seen a handful of times. The gene calls are TRBV5-1 and TRBJ2-7; 8 nucleotides align to TRBD1. Germline assignment: CDR1 SGHRS and CDR2 YFSETQ. J lost 0 bases, V lost 5 bases, and 7 bases had no gene match. This CDR3 is 15 amino acids long. CDR3 in DNA: TGCGCCAGCAGTGATCGGACAGGGACCTCCTACGAGCAGTACTTC. Its translation: CASSDRTGTSYEQYF.

The J gene is TRBJ2-1, the V gene TRBV7-9, with D maybe TRBD1 (6 bases). Deletions cut 6 bases from V and 9 bases from J, with 21 bases between. This CDR3 contains 15 residues. The germline CDR1 and CDR2 sequences are SEHNR and FQNEAQ (reference sequence). The CDR3 sequence is CASRDTGNSYSEQFF. The CDR3 DNA follows: TGTGCCAGCAGGGATACAGGGAATAGTTATAGTGAGCAGTTCTTC.

This clonotype was counted between two and nine times. The chain uses TRBV6-1 and TRBJ1-5; D is undetermined. V shed 6 bases and J shed 7 bases, with 13 bases lying between them. There are 13 residues in the CDR3. Germline loops: CDR1 MNHNS, CDR2 SASEGT. The CDR3 DNA is TGTGCCAGCAGGTCCATGGCGAGGCAGCCCCAGCATTTT. Its translation is CASRSMARQPQHF.

The chain combines TRBV5-1 with TRBJ2-1; a possible D gene is TRBD1 (6 bases). From germline, CDR1 is SGHRS and CDR2 YFSETQ. Between the trimmed V and J ends, which lost 5 bases and 8 bases, there was a span of 20 bases. The CDR3 extends over 15 amino acids. The CDR3: CASRQNRAPSYEQFF. The DNA of the CDR3 is TGCGCCAGCAGACAGAACAGGGCTCCGTCGTATGAGCAGTTCTTC.

A few counts support this clonotype. The chain uses TRBV28 and TRBJ2-3, with TRBD2 identical over 11 bases. CDR3 length: 16 residues. Germline trimming cut 7 bases from V and 4 bases from J; bases unmatched to any gene: 10. CDR1 and CDR2 (germline): MDHEN, SYDVKM. The CDR3 region has the DNA TGTGCCAGCAATGACGGGCTAGCGGGAGGTTCAGATACGCAGTATTTT. Protein product: CASNDGLAGGSDTQYF.

This clonotype showed up many times. The chain joins TRBV12-3 or TRBV12-4 to TRBJ1-5; 7 bases are shared with TRBD1. CDR3 length equals 14 residues. Trimming removed 1 base from V and 7 bases from J; junction bases left unmatched: 4. CDR3 DNA sequence: TGTGCCAGCAGTTTAGGAGCAGGGGGGCAGCCCCAGCATTTT. Protein product: CASSLGAGGQPQHF.

This clonotype was counted between two and nine times. This rearrangement joins TRBV6-5 to TRBJ1-2, with 7 bases aligning to TRBD1. The CDR3 length is 15 residues. Looked up from germline, CDR1 is MNHEY and CDR2 is SVGAGI. V was clipped by 4 bases and J by 4 bases; unmatched bases: 9. CDR3 in DNA: TGTGCCAGCAGTTTCGAAGGGGGCAAGATCTATGGCTACACCTTC. It specifies CASSFEGGKIYGYTF.

The chain carries TRBV6-2 or TRBV6-3 and TRBJ1-3; 7 bases match TRBD1. In germline, CDR1 is MNHEY, CDR2 SVGEGT. CDR3 length: 16 amino acids. With 2 bases clipped from V and 0 bases from J, the junction kept 4 bases outside the gene matches. The CDR3 bases are TGTGCCAGCAGTTACGGGGACAGCCTCTCTGGAAACACCATATATTTT. This translates into CASSYGDSLSGNTIYF.

This clonotype showed up many times. CDR3 amino acids: CASSPPLVSGGINLGELFF. The CDR3 DNA is TGTGCCAGCAGTCCGCCCCTAGTCTCAGGGGGCATCAACCTCGGGGAGCTGTTTTTT. The chain links TRBV28 to TRBJ2-2; 8 positions agree with TRBD1. V lost 5 bases to trimming and J lost 7 bases; unmatched junction nucleotides: 21. From germline, CDR1 is MDHEN and CDR2 SYDVKM. The length of the CDR3 is 19 residues. The full variable domain, rest sourced from reference TRBV28 and TRBJ2-2, is DVKVTQSSRYLVKRTGEKVFLECVQDMDHENMFWYRQDPGLGLRLIYFSYDVKMKEKGDIPEGYSVSREKKERFSLILESASTNQTSMYLCASSPPLVSGGINLGELFFGEGSRLTVL.